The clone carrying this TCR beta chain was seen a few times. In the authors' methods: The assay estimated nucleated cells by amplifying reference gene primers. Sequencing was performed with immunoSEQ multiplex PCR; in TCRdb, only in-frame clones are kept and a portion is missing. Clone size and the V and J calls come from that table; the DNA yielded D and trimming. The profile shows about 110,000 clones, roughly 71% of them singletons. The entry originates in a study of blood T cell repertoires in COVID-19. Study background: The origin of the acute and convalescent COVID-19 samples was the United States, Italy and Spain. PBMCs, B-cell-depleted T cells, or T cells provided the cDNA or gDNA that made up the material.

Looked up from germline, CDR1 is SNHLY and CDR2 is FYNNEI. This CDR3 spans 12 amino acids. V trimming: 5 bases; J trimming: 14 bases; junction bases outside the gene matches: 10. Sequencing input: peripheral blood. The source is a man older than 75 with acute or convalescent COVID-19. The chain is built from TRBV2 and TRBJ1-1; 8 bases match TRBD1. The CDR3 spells CASSPGQVGIFF. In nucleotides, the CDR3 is TGTGCCAGCAGTCCGGGACAGGTTGGGATCTTCTTT.